This T cell receptor (beta chain) was captured by sequencing in a study of blood T cell repertoires in COVID-19. Study summary: Samples representing acute and convalescent COVID-19 were sourced from the United States, Italy and Spain.

Recruitment covered some 25 US areas and drew participants whose ages spanned roughly 18 to 89 years. The table came from immunoSEQ multiplex PCR; TCRdb's copy has only in-frame clones and leaves some out. Of about 220,000 clones detected, 75% to 90% appear once; the ten largest clones hold under 4%. Trimming removed 3 bases at V and 7 bases at J, with 13 bases between. The CDR3 covers 14 residues. The germline V gene has CDR1 MGHRA and CDR2 YSYEKL. Material for sequencing was PBMCs or T cells enriched from blood (not recorded which). This chain uses TRBV4-1 with TRBJ2-1; weak D call: TRBD1 (5 bases). The receptor was isolated from a woman between 18 and 30 years old in a cohort exposed to, infected with or recovered from COVID-19 (not recorded which). Here the CDR3 reads CASSQGTDRNEQFF. CDR3 coding DNA: TGCGCCAGCAGCCAGGGTACCGACAGAAATGAGCAGTTCTTC.